The source of this TCR beta chain is a study of graft-versus-host responses after intestinal transplantation. In the study overall: All recipients were transplanted with multivisceral, liver-intestinal, or isolated intestinal grafts. Broader study findings: Allografts from individuals with graft-donor T cell macrochimerism displayed high graft-versus-host to host-versus-graft clonal ratios.

About this clone: Its antigen is unidentified.

This CDR3 spans 13 amino acids. The V gene's germline CDR1 is SNHLY and CDR2 FYNNEI. Trimming removed 4 bases from V and 8 bases from J; junction bases left unmatched: 1. The repertoire was sequenced with immunoSEQ multiplex PCR; TCRdb's copy has only in-frame clones and lacks some. The repertoire has under 25,000 clones, 86% of them found once; the top ten carry around half. The chain recombines TRBV2 with TRBJ1-6; 8 bases line up with TRBD1. The TCR was taken from a human patient who received an intestinal transplant, so some T cells may come from the graft donor. The material was bone marrow, obtained about 130 days after transplant. This CDR3 is CASSGDRHSPLHF. The CDR3 DNA is TGTGCCAGCAGTGGGGACAGGCATTCACCCCTCCACTTT. The full variable domain, its missing parts supplied by reference TRBV2 and TRBJ1-6, is EPEVTQTPSHQVTQMGQEVILRCVPISNHLYFYWYRQILGQKVEFLVSFYNNEISEKSEIFDDQFSVERPDGSNFTLKIRSTKLEDSAMYFCASSGDRHSPLHFGNGTRLTVT.